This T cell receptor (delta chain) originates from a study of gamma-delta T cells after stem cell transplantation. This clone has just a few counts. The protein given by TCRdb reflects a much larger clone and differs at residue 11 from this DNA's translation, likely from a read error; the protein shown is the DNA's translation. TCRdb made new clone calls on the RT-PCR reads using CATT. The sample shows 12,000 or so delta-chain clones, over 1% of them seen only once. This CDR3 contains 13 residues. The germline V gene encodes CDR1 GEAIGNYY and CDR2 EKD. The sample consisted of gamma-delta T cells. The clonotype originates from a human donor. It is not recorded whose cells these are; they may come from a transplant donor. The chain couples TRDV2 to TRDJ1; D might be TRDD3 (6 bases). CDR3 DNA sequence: TGTGCCTGTGACCCCGTTACTGGGACTAAACCCATCTTT. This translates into CACDPVTGTKPIF.